By frequency in the sample, the clone carrying this T cell receptor beta chain is medium-sized. The sample originates from a study of metastatic and nonmetastatic thyroid tumors. Across the study: The comparison covered peripheral blood and tumor or nodule tissue in malignant and benign thyroid patients.

Not a single patient had been given any form of treatment at any point before undergoing thyroid surgery. TCRdb recomputed clones from the PCR reads via MiXCR. The profile shows 31,000 or so clones, 25% to 35% of them singletons. Germline CDR1 reads SGHNT; CDR2 reads YENEEA. This CDR3 spans 13 amino acids. The trim removed 5 bases at V and 6 bases at J, leaving 6 bases unmatched. J is TRBJ1-2 and V is TRBV11-3, with 7 bases lining up with TRBD1. Sequenced input: blood. This receptor was identified in a female donor with papillary thyroid cancer or a benign thyroid nodule (not recorded which). Some clones in this sample may be carry-over from other donors' samples. CDR3 DNA: TGTGCCAGCAGCCCACAGGGGACGGATGGCTACACCTTC. The encoded protein is CASSPQGTDGYTF.